The clone carrying this TCR beta chain has just a few counts. Antigen: not known. It is unclear where the CDR3 begins or ends on the DNA, so no DNA is shown, and the CDR3 is as TCRdb lists it. These data belong to a study of T cell repertoires in cytomegalovirus infection. Study as a whole: Both CMV infection and a matching HLA type were indicated by public TCR beta signatures. Study conclusions and caveats: CMV-specific TCR beta clonotypes restricted by HLA-C were the ones dominating the ex vivo response.

The CDR3 has 15 residues if both end residues are counted. TCRdb called the reads again in MiXCR, with one record for every CDR3 protein. The sample shows roughly 130,000 distinct CDR3 sequences, roughly 9% of them seen only once. The chain recombines TRBV12-3 or TRBV12-4 with TRBJ1-5; no DNA check was done on the table's D call, TRBD1. The sequencing input was PBMCs. This clonotype was sampled from a human donor in good health (CMV status not recorded). Some clones in this sample may be carry-over from other donors' samples. The CDR3 spells CASSSSGQLNQPQHF.